This TCR beta chain was sequenced during a study of blood T cell repertoires in COVID-19. Some clones are missing from TCRdb's copy, which holds only in-frame ones; the method was immunoSEQ multiplex PCR. This sample has roughly 180,000 clones, with roughly four fifths found just once. The material sequenced was peripheral blood. This clonotype was sampled from a man between 40 and 49 years old who had recovered from COVID-19.

CDR3 region: CASSYPSAGGLDDTQYF. The CDR3 region has the DNA TGTGCCAGCAGCTACCCCTCAGCGGGGGGGCTGGATGATACGCAGTATTTT. This chain joins TRBV7-2 and TRBJ2-3, with TRBD2 matching 10 bases. From germline, CDR1 is SGHTA and CDR2 FQGNSA. The CDR3 length is 17 residues. V lost 4 bases and J lost 6; bases outside the gene matches: 13.